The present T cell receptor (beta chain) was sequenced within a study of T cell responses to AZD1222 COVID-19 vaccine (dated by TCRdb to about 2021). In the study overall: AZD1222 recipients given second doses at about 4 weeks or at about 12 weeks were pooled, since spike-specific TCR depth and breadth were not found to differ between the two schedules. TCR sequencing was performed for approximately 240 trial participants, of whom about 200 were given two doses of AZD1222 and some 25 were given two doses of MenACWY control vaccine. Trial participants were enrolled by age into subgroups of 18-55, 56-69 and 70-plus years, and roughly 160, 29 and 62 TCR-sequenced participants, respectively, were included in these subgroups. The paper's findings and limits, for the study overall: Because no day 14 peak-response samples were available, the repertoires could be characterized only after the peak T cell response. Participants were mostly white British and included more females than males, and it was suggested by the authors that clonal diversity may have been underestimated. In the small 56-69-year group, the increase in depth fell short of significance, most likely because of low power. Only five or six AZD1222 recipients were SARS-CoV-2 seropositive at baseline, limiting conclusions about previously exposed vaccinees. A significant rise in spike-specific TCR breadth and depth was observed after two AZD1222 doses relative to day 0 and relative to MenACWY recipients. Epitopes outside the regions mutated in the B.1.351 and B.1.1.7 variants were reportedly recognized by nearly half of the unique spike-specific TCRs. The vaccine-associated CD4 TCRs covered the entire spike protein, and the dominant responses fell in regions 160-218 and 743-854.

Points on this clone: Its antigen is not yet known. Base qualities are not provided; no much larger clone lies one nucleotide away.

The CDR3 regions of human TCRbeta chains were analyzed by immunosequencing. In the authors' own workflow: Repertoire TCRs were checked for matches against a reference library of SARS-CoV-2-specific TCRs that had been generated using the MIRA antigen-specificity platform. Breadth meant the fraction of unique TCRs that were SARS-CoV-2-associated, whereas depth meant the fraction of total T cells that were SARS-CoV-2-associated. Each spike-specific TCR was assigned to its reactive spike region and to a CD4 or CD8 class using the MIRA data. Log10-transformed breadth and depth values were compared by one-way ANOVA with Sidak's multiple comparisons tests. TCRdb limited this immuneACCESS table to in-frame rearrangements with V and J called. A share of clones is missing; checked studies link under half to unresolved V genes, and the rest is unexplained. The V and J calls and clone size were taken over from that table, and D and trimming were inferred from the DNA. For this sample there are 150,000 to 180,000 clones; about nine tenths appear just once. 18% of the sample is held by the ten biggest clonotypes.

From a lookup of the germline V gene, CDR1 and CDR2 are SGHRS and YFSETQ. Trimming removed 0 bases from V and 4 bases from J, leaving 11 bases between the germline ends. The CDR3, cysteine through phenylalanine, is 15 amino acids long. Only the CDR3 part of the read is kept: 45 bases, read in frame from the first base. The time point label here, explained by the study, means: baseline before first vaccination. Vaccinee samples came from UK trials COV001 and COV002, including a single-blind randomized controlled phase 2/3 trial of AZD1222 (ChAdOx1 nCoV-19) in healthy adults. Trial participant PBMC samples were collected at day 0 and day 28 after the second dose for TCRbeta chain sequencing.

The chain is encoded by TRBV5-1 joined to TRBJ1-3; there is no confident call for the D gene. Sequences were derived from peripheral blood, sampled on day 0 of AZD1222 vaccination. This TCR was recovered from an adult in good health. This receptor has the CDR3 CASSLASGEGNTIYF. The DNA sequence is TGCGCCAGCAGCTTGGCTTCCGGAGAGGGAAACACCATATATTTT.